Sequencing of this T cell receptor beta chain was carried out in a study of T cell responses to AZD1222 COVID-19 vaccine. Overall study findings and caveats: Spike regions recognized by vaccine-associated CD4 TCRs spanned the protein, led by 160-218 and 743-854.

The CDR3 consists of 14 residues. V was trimmed by 4 bases and J by 0 bases, leaving 11 bases between them. CDR1 is SGHRS, CDR2 YFSETQ, per germline. Produced via immunoSEQ multiplex PCR; TCRdb's table is partial and in-frame only. The sample records about 84,000 clones, 80% to 90% being singletons. This clone appeared a single time. Antigen: not known. Sequenced material: peripheral blood, taken on day 0 of AZD1222 vaccination. The chain uses TRBV5-1 and TRBJ2-7; D is possibly TRBD2 (6 bases). The receptor was derived from an adult in good health. Written as DNA, the CDR3 is TGCGCCAGCAGCCGCGGGACTGCCTCCTACGAGCAGTACTTC. Translation gives CASSRGTASYEQYF.